The next 20 T cell receptor beta chains were all read from a single sample in a study of OX40 agonist ivuxolimab in advanced cancers. TCRdb's copy holds only in-frame clones and misses some; the assay was immunoSEQ multiplex PCR. Among 150,000 to 180,000 clones listed, under 95% were seen once. The material sequenced was CD4+ or CD8+ T cells sorted from blood, taken in a trial of the OX40 agonist ivuxolimab. These receptors originate from an adult with an advanced solid tumor such as melanoma, head and neck, liver or kidney cancer.

This clone showed up just a few times. The chain joins TRBV6-5 to TRBJ2-2; D unresolved. V lost 7 bases and J 1 base, leaving 10 bases between the germline ends. This CDR3 has 14 amino acids. The germline V gene has CDR1 MNHEY and CDR2 SVGAGI. The CDR3 loop reads CASTRLLNTGELFF. DNA of the CDR3: TGTGCCAGCACTCGTCTTTTGAACACCGGGGAGCTGTTTTTT.

V usage is TRBV15 and J usage is TRBJ1-1; D may be TRBD1 (5 bases). V lost 0 bases and J 1 base, leaving 9 bases between the germline ends. Germline V gene sequence: CDR1 LNHNV, CDR2 YYDKDF (reference sequence). This CDR3 has 15 residues. The CDR3 DNA is TGTGCCACCAGCAGAGATGGACACCCGAACACTGAAGCTTTCTTT. Translation gives CATSRDGHPNTEAFF.

This clone was detected only once. This rearrangement joins TRBV5-1 to TRBJ2-1; possible D gene TRBD2, 6 bases. CDR3 size: 15 residues. CDR1 and CDR2 (germline): SGHRS, YFSETQ. V lost 2 bases and J lost 8, with 17 bases in between. The CDR3 loop reads CASSLIPGEGYEQFF. The CDR3 coding sequence is TGCGCCAGCAGCTTAATTCCGGGAGAAGGTTATGAGCAGTTCTTC.

The chain links TRBV6-6 to TRBJ1-2; D possibly corresponds to TRBD1 (6 bases). Trimming left V 2 bases short and J 8 bases short, with 21 bases between. CDR3 length: 16 residues. Germline V gene lookup returns CDR1 MNHNY and CDR2 SVGAGI (reference sequence). CDR3 sequence: CASSYGSQVFGGGYTF. Written as DNA, the CDR3 is TGTGCCAGCAGTTACGGTAGTCAGGTCTTCGGGGGCGGCTACACCTTC.

The chain carries TRBV7-9 and TRBJ1-2; D remains unclear. Per the germline V gene, CDR1 is SEHNR and CDR2 is FQNEAQ (reference sequence). The CDR3 is made up of 14 amino acids. The ends were cut back, 6 bases at V and 0 bases at J, with 11 bases in the middle. In DNA, the CDR3 is TGTGCCAGCAGTCTCCCGGCCTCTAACTATGGCTACACCTTC. Its translation is CASSLPASNYGYTF.

This sequence joins TRBV6-1 and TRBJ1-5; 8 bases match TRBD1. V gave up 3 bases and J gave up 0 bases; unmatched junction bases: 7. CDR3 size: 17 residues. From germline, CDR1 is MNHNS and CDR2 SASEGT. The CDR3: CASSDRDRTYSNQPQHF. The CDR3, as DNA: TGTGCCAGCAGTGATAGGGACAGGACGTATAGCAATCAGCCCCAGCATTTT.

The CDR3: CASSGSHGELFF. The CDR3 nucleotides are TGTGCCAGCAGTGGATCCCACGGGGAGCTGTTTTTT. The chain carries TRBV28 and TRBJ2-2; D is uncertain. CDR3 size: 12 residues. Germline CDR1 is MDHEN and CDR2 is SYDVKM. The V and J ends lost 5 bases and 7 bases respectively, with 8 bases between them.

This chain links TRBV7-2 with TRBJ2-2; TRBD2 aligns across 10 bases. Germline V gene data show CDR1 as SGHTA and CDR2 as FQGNSA. This CDR3 is 18 amino acids long. V lost 2 bases and J lost 7; bases outside the gene matches: 13. In DNA, the CDR3 is TGTGCCAGCAGCTTATTGCCGCTAGCGGGGGTCGGCAACGGGGAGCTGTTTTTT. It specifies CASSLLPLAGVGNGELFF.

Written as DNA, the CDR3 is TGTGCCAGTAGCGGAGGGGGAACCGAGACCCAGTACTTC. This encodes CASSGGGTETQYF. This chain uses TRBV19 with TRBJ2-5, with D perhaps being TRBD1 or TRBD2 (6 bases each). The CDR3 sequence is 13 residues long. The germline V and J ends were trimmed by 6 bases and 5 bases, with 13 bases remaining between them. CDR1 LNHDA and CDR2 SQIVND come from the germline V gene (reference sequence).

The chain combines TRBV18 with TRBJ2-7, with D perhaps being TRBD1 or TRBD2 (6 bases each). The germline V gene has CDR1 KGHSH and CDR2 LQKENI. Between the trimmed V and J ends, which lost 2 bases and 8 bases, there was a span of 10 bases. The CDR3 is 12 residues long. CDR3 loop: CASSPRGDQQYF. CDR3 coding DNA: TGTGCCAGCTCACCAAGGGGGGACCAGCAGTACTTC.

The chain employs TRBV7-2 and TRBJ2-5, with a possible D match to TRBD2 (7 bases). The germline gives CDR1 SGHTA, CDR2 FQGNSA. The V and J ends lost 3 bases and 5 bases respectively, with 19 bases between them. The CDR3 has 16 amino acids. The CDR3 DNA reads TGTGCCAGCAGCTTTCGAGGGGGGGCCTCTGGGGAGACCCAGTACTTC. This translates into CASSFRGGASGETQYF. Complete variable domain (other parts from reference TRBV7-2 and TRBJ2-5): GAGVSQSPSNKVTEKGKDVELRCDPISGHTALYWYRQSLGQGLEFLIYFQGNSAPDKSGLPSDRFSAERTGGSVSTLTIQRTQQEDSAVYLCASSFRGGASGETQYFGPGTRLLVL.

The chain recombines TRBV5-1 with TRBJ1-6; TRBD1 might be the D (5 bases). CDR1 and CDR2 from the germline V gene are SGHRS and YFSETQ. V was clipped by 0 bases and J by 6 bases, with 10 bases between them. The CDR3 has 15 amino acids. CDR3 sequence: CASSLVGDGNSPLHF. The CDR3 nucleotides read TGCGCCAGCAGCTTGGTAGGGGATGGTAATTCACCCCTCCACTTT.

This clone was picked up one time. This chain connects TRBV9 to TRBJ2-7, with 7 nucleotides matching TRBD2. CDR1 and CDR2 (germline): SGDLS, YYNGEE. V shed 4 bases, J shed 2 bases, and the junction held 9 bases outside the gene matches. The CDR3 is 15 residues long. CDR3 sequence reads: CASSPGRVGAYEQYF. CDR3 sequence (DNA): TGTGCCAGCAGCCCAGGGAGGGTGGGAGCCTACGAGCAGTACTTC.

The chain is built from TRBV6-1 and TRBJ2-1; D may be TRBD2 (6 bases). The CDR3 spans 15 residues. From germline, CDR1 is MNHNS and CDR2 SASEGT. Trimming removed 6 bases at V and 8 bases at J, with 20 bases between. As DNA, the CDR3 is TGTGCCAGCAGGGCCCCCGGGAGCGTGATCGATGAGCAGTTCTTC. It codes for CASRAPGSVIDEQFF.

CDR3 protein: CASSGGGQLLYEQYF. The DNA for the CDR3 is TGTGCCAGCAGTGGAGGCGGACAGCTTCTCTACGAGCAGTACTTC. The gene calls are TRBV28 and TRBJ2-7, with D possibly being TRBD1 (6 bases). CDR1 and CDR2 from the germline V gene are MDHEN and SYDVKM. Trimming shortened V by 5 bases and J by 3 bases, and 17 bases separated the two germline ends. The CDR3 sequence is 15 residues long. Combining the CDR3 with reference TRBV28 and TRBJ2-7 gives the whole variable domain DVKVTQSSRYLVKRTGEKVFLECVQDMDHENMFWYRQDPGLGLRLIYFSYDVKMKEKGDIPEGYSVSREKKERFSLILESASTNQTSMYLCASSGGGQLLYEQYFGPGTRLTVT.

The chain recombines TRBV28 with TRBJ2-7, with D hard to call. The CDR3 covers 15 residues. Trimming shortened V by 3 bases and J by 2 bases, and 14 bases separated the two germline ends. Germline CDR1 and CDR2: MDHEN and SYDVKM. The CDR3 loop is CASSFGIALPYEQYF. For the CDR3, the DNA is TGTGCCAGCAGTTTCGGCATTGCCCTTCCCTACGAGCAGTACTTC. Complete variable domain (other parts from reference TRBV28 and TRBJ2-7): DVKVTQSSRYLVKRTGEKVFLECVQDMDHENMFWYRQDPGLGLRLIYFSYDVKMKEKGDIPEGYSVSREKKERFSLILESASTNQTSMYLCASSFGIALPYEQYFGPGTRLTVT.

This chain connects TRBV7-2 to TRBJ1-1; D is ambiguous. Germline CDR1 and CDR2: SGHTA and FQGNSA. The CDR3 is 12 amino acids. V was shortened by 2 bases and J by 8 bases, with 9 bases between the two germline ends. The CDR3: CASSLMSVEAFF. The CDR3 DNA sequence: TGTGCCAGCAGCTTAATGTCAGTAGAAGCTTTCTTT.

This chain joins TRBV9 and TRBJ1-5; perhaps TRBD1 as D (5 bases). The CDR3 has 15 amino acids. Germline CDR1 reads SGDLS; CDR2 reads YYNGEE. The ends were cut back, 0 bases at V and 5 bases at J, with 12 bases in the middle. The CDR3 nucleotides read TGTGCCAGCAGCGTAGGGCCCGGGACTGATCAGCCCCAGCATTTT. Translating gives CASSVGPGTDQPQHF.

The gene calls are TRBV7-3 and TRBJ2-2; perhaps TRBD1 as D (6 bases). The CDR3 is made up of 13 amino acids. CDR1 is SGHTA, CDR2 FQGTGA, per germline. Trimming cost V 5 bases and J 8 bases, with 12 bases left between them. The CDR3 nucleotides read TGTGCCAGCAGCACGACAGGTGTTGGGGAGCTGTTTTTT. This encodes CASSTTGVGELFF.

This clone was counted once. The CDR3 nucleotides are TGTGCCAGCAGCTTACTTCGCGGGGGCTGGGAGACCCAGTACTTC. Translating it yields CASSLLRGGWETQYF. The chain links TRBV7-2 to TRBJ2-5; D possibly corresponds to TRBD2 (7 bases). CDR1 and CDR2 (germline): SGHTA, FQGNSA. V was cut by 2 bases and J by 5 bases, with 15 bases left in between. The CDR3 has 15 residues.